This T cell receptor beta chain was identified in a study of CD8+ T cells in alopecia areata. This clone was seen a handful of times. What it binds is not known. The treatment here: oral pan-JAK inhibitor, 5-10 mg twice daily. Patients with alopecia areata provided lesional scalp punch biopsies as well as peripheral blood. Study observations and caveats: TCR sharing was clearer in mice than between patients, perhaps partly owing to patient HLA diversity. Scalp sample data also include resident alphabeta T cells from normal skin.

V lost 0 bases and J lost 5, with 11 bases in between. There are 14 residues in the CDR3. Germline V gene sequence: CDR1 SGHRS, CDR2 YFSETQ. Sequencing relied on a cDNA template that was reverse transcribed from extracted RNA. Assay: immunoSEQ multiplex PCR; the TCRdb copy retains only in-frame clones and omits some. Of around 300,000 clones in the sample, about 60% were seen once. The chain couples TRBV5-1 to TRBJ2-5; maybe TRBD2 (5 bases). Sequenced material: CD4+ T cells sorted from blood, taken at week 52, from a patient treated with tofacitinib. This sequence originates from a human donor with alopecia areata. In nucleotides, the CDR3 is TGCGCCAGCAGCTTGGGGACTGGTTCCGAGACCCAGTACTTC. This translates into CASSLGTGSETQYF.